The sequence of this T cell receptor beta chain was determined in a study of blood T cell repertoires in COVID-19. Source study methods: Nucleated cell counts were estimated from reference gene primer amplification. Repertoires were generated with immunoSEQ multiplex PCR, while TCRdb's copy carries only in-frame clones and drops some. V and J calls and clone size follow that table, whereas D and trimming were derived from the DNA. In the table there are about 210,000 clones, about 79% of which are singletons. The germline CDR1 and CDR2 sequences are LGHNA and YSLEER. The CDR3 is made up of 13 amino acids. V was cut by 0 bases and J by 10 bases, with 11 bases left in between.

Sequenced: peripheral blood. This receptor was taken from a man aged 50 to 59 with active or convalescent COVID-19. The chain employs TRBV4-3 and TRBJ2-3; maybe TRBD2 (5 bases). The CDR3 loop is CASSQETLLAQYF. Here the CDR3 DNA reads TGCGCCAGCAGCCAAGAGACCCTACTAGCGCAGTATTTT.